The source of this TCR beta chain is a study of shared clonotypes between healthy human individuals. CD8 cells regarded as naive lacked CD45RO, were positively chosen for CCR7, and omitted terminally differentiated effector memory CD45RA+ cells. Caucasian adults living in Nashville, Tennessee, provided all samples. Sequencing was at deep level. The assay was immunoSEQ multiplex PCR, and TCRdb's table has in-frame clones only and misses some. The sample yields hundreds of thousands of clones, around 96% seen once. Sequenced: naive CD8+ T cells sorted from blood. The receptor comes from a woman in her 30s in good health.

CDR3 in DNA: TGTGCCAGCAGCTTCGTGGACACTGAAGCTTTCTTT. Its protein is CASSFVDTEAFF. This sequence joins TRBV7-2 and TRBJ1-1; no clear D. Germline V gene sequence: CDR1 SGHTA, CDR2 FQGNSA. CDR3 length: 12 residues. V was pared by 3 bases and J by 3 bases, with 5 bases between.